The sequence of this T cell receptor beta chain was determined in a study of blood T cell repertoires in COVID-19. The repertoire was sequenced with immunoSEQ multiplex PCR; TCRdb's copy has only in-frame clones and lacks some. The repertoire holds 350,000 to 500,000 clones, with about 88% as singletons. Sample: PBMCs or T cells enriched from blood (not recorded which). The receptor comes from a woman aged 18-35 years who had been exposed to COVID-19.

CDR3 DNA sequence: TGTGCCAGTAGCCGCGGGGCGACCAGAGTCTACGAGCAGTACTTC. Translated: CASSRGATRVYEQYF. The chain joins TRBV19 to TRBJ2-7, with D perhaps matching TRBD2 (6 bases). Looked up from germline, CDR1 is LNHDA and CDR2 is SQIVND (reference sequence). V lost 6 bases, J lost 3 bases, and 18 bases lay in between. This CDR3 is 15 amino acids long.